The clone carrying this TCR beta chain was counted only a few times. The authors' processing: Nucleated cell counts were estimated from reference gene primer amplification. Assay used: immunoSEQ multiplex PCR; TCRdb lists only in-frame clones, some missing. That table gives V, J and clone size, and the DNA gave D and trimming. The sample lists around 190,000 clones; 76% were seen once. This sample was taken from a study of blood T cell repertoires in COVID-19. The CDR3 totals 15 residues. Germline lookup yields CDR1 SGHTA and CDR2 FQGNSA. V was cut by 5 bases and J by 2 bases, with 16 bases left in between.

This rearrangement joins TRBV7-2 to TRBJ2-7; D not certain. The sequence was obtained from a woman in her forties or fifties with active or convalescent COVID-19. Sequences were obtained from peripheral blood. The CDR3 here is CASSASHGLTYEQYF. CDR3 DNA: TGTGCCAGCAGCGCCAGTCATGGCCTGACCTACGAGCAGTACTTC.